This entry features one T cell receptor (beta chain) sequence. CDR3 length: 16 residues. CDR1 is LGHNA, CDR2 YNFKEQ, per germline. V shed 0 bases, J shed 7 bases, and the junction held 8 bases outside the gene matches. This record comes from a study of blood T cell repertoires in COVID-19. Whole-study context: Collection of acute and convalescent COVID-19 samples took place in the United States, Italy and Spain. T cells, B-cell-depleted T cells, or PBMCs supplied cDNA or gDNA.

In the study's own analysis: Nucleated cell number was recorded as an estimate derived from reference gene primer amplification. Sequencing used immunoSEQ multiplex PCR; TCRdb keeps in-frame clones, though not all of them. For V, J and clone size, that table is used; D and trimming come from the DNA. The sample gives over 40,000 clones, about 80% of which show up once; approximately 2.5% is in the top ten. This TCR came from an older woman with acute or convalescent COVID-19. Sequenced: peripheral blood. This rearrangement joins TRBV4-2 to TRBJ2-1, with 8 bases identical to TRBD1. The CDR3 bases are TGTGCCAGCAGCCAAGACATTGGACAGGGTTTTAATGAGCAGTTCTTC. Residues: CASSQDIGQGFNEQFF.